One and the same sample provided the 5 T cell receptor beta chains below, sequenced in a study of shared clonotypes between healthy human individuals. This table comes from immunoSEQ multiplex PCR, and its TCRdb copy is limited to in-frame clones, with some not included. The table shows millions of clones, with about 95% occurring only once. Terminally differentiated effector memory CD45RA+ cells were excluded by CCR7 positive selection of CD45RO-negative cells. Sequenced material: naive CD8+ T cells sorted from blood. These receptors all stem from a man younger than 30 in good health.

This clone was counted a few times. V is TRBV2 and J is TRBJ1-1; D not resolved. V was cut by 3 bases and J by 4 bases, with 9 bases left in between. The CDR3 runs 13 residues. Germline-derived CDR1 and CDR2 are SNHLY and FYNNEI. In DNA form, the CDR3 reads TGTGCCAGCAGTGAGGGCCGCACCACTGAAGCTTTCTTT. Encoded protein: CASSEGRTTEAFF.

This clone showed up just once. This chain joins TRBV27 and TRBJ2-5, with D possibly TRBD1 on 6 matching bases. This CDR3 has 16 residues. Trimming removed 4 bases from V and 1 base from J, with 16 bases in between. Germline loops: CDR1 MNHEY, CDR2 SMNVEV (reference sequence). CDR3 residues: CASSSYPTGVQETQYF. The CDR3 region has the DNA TGTGCCAGCAGTTCCTACCCGACAGGCGTCCAAGAGACCCAGTACTTC.

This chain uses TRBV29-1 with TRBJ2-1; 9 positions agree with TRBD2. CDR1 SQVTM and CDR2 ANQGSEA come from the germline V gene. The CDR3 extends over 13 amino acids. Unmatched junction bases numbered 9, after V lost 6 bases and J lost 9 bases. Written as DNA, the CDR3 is TGCAGCGTGCTAGGCGGGGGGGCAGGTGAGCAGTTCTTC. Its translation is CSVLGGGAGEQFF.

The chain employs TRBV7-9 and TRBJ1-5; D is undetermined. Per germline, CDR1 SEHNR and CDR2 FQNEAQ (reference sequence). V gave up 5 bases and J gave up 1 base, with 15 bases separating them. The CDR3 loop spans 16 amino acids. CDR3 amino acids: CASSPLLGKSNQPQHF. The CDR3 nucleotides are TGTGCCAGCAGCCCCCTGCTGGGGAAGAGCAATCAGCCCCAGCATTTT.

The CDR3 here is CASSLSGLKIQETQYF. CDR3 nucleotides: TGTGCCAGCTCACTGTCGGGCCTCAAAATCCAAGAGACCCAGTACTTC. The chain joins TRBV18 to TRBJ2-5, with D hard to call. Germline CDR1 reads KGHSH; CDR2 reads LQKENI. Trimming stripped 4 bases from V and 1 base from J, with 16 bases between. The CDR3 loop spans 16 amino acids. The full variable domain, its missing parts supplied by reference TRBV18 and TRBJ2-5, is NAGVMQNPRHLVRRRGQEARLRCSPMKGHSHVYWYRQLPEEGLKFMVYLQKENIIDESGMPKERFSAEFPKEGPSILRIQQVVRGDSAAYFCASSLSGLKIQETQYFGPGTRLLVL.